This is a list of T cell receptor beta chains from one sample in a study of CD8 T cells in ankylosing spondylitis. TCRdb analysed the 5' RACE reads with MiXCR anew, one entry per CDR3 protein. The sample lists approximately 440,000 distinct CDR3 sequences, about a sixth occurring once. The sequenced sample consisted of blood, either unsorted or a sorted T cell fraction (not recorded which). The receptors derive from a male donor with ankylosing spondylitis. Each CDR3 is given without its conserved first and last residue.

v_call	j_call	cdr3_aa
TRBV5-1	TRBJ2-4	ASSLGDQVSIQY
TRBV10-2	TRBJ1-4	ASSEFPGYNEKLF
TRBV6-1	TRBJ2-1	ASSRGDNNEQF
TRBV5-4	TRBJ1-3	ASSLSGISGNTIY
TRBV6-1	TRBJ2-6	ASSTGTGGIGANVLT
TRBV12-3/TRBV12-4	TRBJ2-1	ASSFLRGGGNEQF
TRBV5-1	TRBJ1-2	ASSLPADAYGYT
TRBV6-1	TRBJ1-2	ASVGHYGYT
TRBV19	TRBJ2-2	ASSIGQGTGELF
TRBV6-1	TRBJ1-1	ASTEATGGFTEAF
TRBV4-3	TRBJ2-1	ASSQTTSGRHEQF